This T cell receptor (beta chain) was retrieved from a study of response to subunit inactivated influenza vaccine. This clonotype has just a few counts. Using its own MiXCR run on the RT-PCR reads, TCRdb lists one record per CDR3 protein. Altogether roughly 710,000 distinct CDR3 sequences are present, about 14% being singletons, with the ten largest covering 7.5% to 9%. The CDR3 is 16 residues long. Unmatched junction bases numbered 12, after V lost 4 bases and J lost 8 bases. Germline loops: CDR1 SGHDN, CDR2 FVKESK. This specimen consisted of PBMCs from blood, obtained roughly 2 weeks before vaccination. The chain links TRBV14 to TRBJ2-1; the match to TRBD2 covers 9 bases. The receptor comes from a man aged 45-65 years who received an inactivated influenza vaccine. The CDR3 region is CASSPLAGGPRDEQFF. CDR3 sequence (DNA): TGTGCCAGCAGCCCCCTCGCGGGAGGGCCTAGAGATGAGCAGTTCTTC.